The 9 T cell receptor beta chains in this list originate from one sample, sequenced in a study of T cells in Graves' hyperthyroidism and ophthalmopathy. The CDR3 regions of TCR beta were amplified from RNA transcripts. When the TCR CDR3 underwent first-round RT-PCR, the HTBI primer set was used. TCRdb recomputed calls from the multiplex PCR reads with MiXCR, one row per CDR3 protein. The sample records about 540,000 distinct CDR3 sequences, about 45% being singletons. The material sequenced was peripheral blood or thyroid tissue (not recorded which). Every receptor here comes from a young woman with Graves' hyperthyroidism.

Concerning this clonotype itself: The germline gene is not matched at one end of the junction; a read error may be the cause. V is TRBV11-1 and J is TRBJ1-2, with D uncertain. CDR3 size: 13 residues. Germline V gives CDR1 SGHAT, CDR2 FQDESV (reference sequence). The CDR3 DNA reads as TGTGCCAGCAGCTTAGCGGGGAACTGTGGCTACACCTTC. Translated, it gives CASSLAGNCGYTF.

This clonotype was seen at least ten times. The gene calls are TRBV24-1 and TRBJ1-5, with 8 bases matching TRBD1. The germline CDR1 and CDR2 sequences are KGHDR and SFDVKD. The CDR3 is 14 amino acids. J lost 7 bases, V lost 5 bases, and 6 bases had no gene match. In DNA, the CDR3 is TGTGCCACCAGTGCCGGACAGGGAAGGCAGCCCCAGCATTTT. It translates to CATSAGQGRQPQHF.

V and J are TRBV20-1 and TRBJ1-4, with a possible D match to TRBD1 (6 bases). From germline, CDR1 is DFQATT and CDR2 SNEGSKA (reference sequence). This CDR3 has 12 residues. Trimming left V 5 bases short and J 5 bases short, with 9 bases between. The CDR3 loop is CSAWQGNEKLFF. The CDR3 DNA follows: TGCAGTGCTTGGCAGGGGAATGAAAAACTGTTTTTT.

The rearrangement joins TRBV10-3 to TRBJ1-5; D is uncertain. The CDR3 is made up of 13 amino acids. The V gene lost 4 bases and the J gene lost 6 bases, with 10 bases spanning the gap. From germline, CDR1 is ENHRY and CDR2 SYGVKD. The CDR3 DNA follows: TGTGCCATCAGTGCTAGAGAAGGTCAGCCCCAGCATTTT. Its translation: CAISAREGQPQHF.

This clonotype was observed a handful of times. The chain recombines TRBV20-1 with TRBJ2-7; 8 bases agree with TRBD2. Germline V gene sequence: CDR1 DFQATT, CDR2 SNEGSKA (reference sequence). Trimming at V came to 1 base and at J to 3 bases, leaving 5 bases not matched to a gene. This CDR3 contains 14 residues. The chain's CDR3 is CSARAREGLYEQYF. In DNA, the CDR3 is TGCAGTGCTAGAGCACGGGAGGGCCTCTACGAGCAGTACTTC.

This clonotype has more than one count but fewer than ten. V gene TRBV19 combines with J gene TRBJ2-2; the D gene is possibly TRBD2 (5 bases). The germline V gene encodes CDR1 LNHDA and CDR2 SQIVND (reference sequence). The CDR3 spans 14 residues. V was cut by 4 bases and J by 2 bases, with 8 bases left in between. DNA for the CDR3: TGTGCCAGTAGTACCCCGGGAAACACCGGGGAGCTGTTTTTT. Protein: CASSTPGNTGELFF.

The rearrangement uses TRBV20-1 and TRBJ2-7; 9 bases line up with TRBD1. With 1 base clipped from V and 2 bases from J, the junction kept 6 bases outside the gene matches. CDR3 length: 15 residues. From germline, CDR1 is DFQATT and CDR2 SNEGSKA (reference sequence). CDR3: CSARGLGQGPYEQYF. Written as DNA, the CDR3 is TGCAGTGCTAGAGGTTTAGGACAGGGGCCCTACGAGCAGTACTTC.

This rearrangement joins TRBV7-9 to TRBJ1-2; D call uncertain. The CDR3 has 14 amino acids. V lost 0 bases to trimming and J lost 4 bases, with 9 bases between them. Germline V gene sequence: CDR1 SEHNR, CDR2 FQNEAQ (reference sequence). CDR3 DNA: TGTGCCAGCAGCTTAGCGCTCCGGGGCTATGGCTACACCTTC. Translation: CASSLALRGYGYTF.

This clonotype showed up just a few times. The chain joins TRBV11-3 to TRBJ2-7; 10 bases are shared with TRBD1. The CDR3 totals 14 residues. J lost 5 bases, V lost 4 bases, and 5 bases had no gene match. CDR1 and CDR2 (germline): SGHNT, YENEEA. The CDR3 DNA reads as TGTGCCAGCAGCTCAGGGACAGGGGACGACGAGCAGTACTTC. Encoded protein: CASSSGTGDDEQYF.